Each of the 3 T cell receptor beta chains below was sequenced from the same sample in a study of identifying expanded T cells in peripheral blood. Sequencing used immunoSEQ multiplex PCR; TCRdb keeps in-frame clones, though not all of them. The sample shows more than 50,000 clones, around 81% of them seen only once. The specimen sequenced was blood. Receptors originate from a person aged 18 to 75 in good health.

The V call is TRBV6-5, the J call TRBJ1-2, with D perhaps matching TRBD1 (6 bases). The germline gives CDR1 MNHEY, CDR2 SVGAGI. V was pared by 6 bases and J by 6 bases, with 17 bases between. There are 14 residues in the CDR3. Here the CDR3 DNA reads TGTGCCAGCAGAGGACGGACAGCGGGCAATGGCTACACCTTC. The encoded protein is CASRGRTAGNGYTF.

This clone appeared once. The V and J genes are TRBV6-5 and TRBJ2-1; D uncertain. Trimming removed 0 bases at V and 9 bases at J, with 15 bases between. The CDR3 is 15 amino acids. The germline CDR1 and CDR2 sequences are MNHEY and SVGAGI. This CDR3 reads CASSYSISVTSEQFF. The CDR3 nucleotides read TGTGCCAGCAGTTACTCGATTTCGGTTACCAGTGAGCAGTTCTTC.

The chain uses TRBV25-1 and TRBJ2-1, with 11 bases lining up with TRBD1. Losses at the gene ends were 1 base for V and 10 bases for J; bases not matched to a gene: 9. The CDR3 contains 16 residues. In germline, CDR1 is MGHDK, CDR2 SYGVNS. CDR3 protein: CASSEWGTGTGGEQFF. The DNA of the CDR3 is TGTGCCAGCAGTGAATGGGGGACAGGGACAGGGGGGGAGCAGTTCTTC.